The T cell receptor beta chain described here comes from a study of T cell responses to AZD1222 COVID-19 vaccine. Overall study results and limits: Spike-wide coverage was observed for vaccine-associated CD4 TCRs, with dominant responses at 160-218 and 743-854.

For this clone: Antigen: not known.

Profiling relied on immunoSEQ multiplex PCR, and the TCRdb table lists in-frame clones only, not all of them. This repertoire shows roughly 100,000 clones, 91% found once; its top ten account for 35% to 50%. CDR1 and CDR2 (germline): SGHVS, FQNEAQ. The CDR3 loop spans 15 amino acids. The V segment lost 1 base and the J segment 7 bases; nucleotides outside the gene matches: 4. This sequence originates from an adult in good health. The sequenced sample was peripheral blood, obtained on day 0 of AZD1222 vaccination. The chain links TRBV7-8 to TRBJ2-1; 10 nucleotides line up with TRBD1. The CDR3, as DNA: TGTGCCAGCAGCTTAGGACAGGGGGCGGTAAATGAGCAGTTCTTC. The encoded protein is CASSLGQGAVNEQFF.